This TCR beta chain was recovered during a study of shared clonotypes between healthy human individuals. This clone was seen only a few times. Its matching antigen is unknown. Study-level results: Tissue TCR repertoires likely differ from these blood-only repertoires.

Study processing details: From ImmunoSEQ came sequences covering only the junction and carrying no quality scores, so filtering differed. Sequencing was performed with immunoSEQ multiplex PCR; in TCRdb, only in-frame clones are kept and a portion is missing. From that table come the V and J calls and clone size; the DNA was used to work out D and trimming. The sample has 90,000 to 100,000 clones; approximately 44% are singletons. V was cut by 0 bases and J by 5 bases, with 16 bases left in between. CDR1 is GTSNPN and CDR2 is SVGIG in the germline V gene (reference sequence). The CDR3 sequence is 15 residues long.

V and J are TRBV30 and TRBJ1-2, with TRBD1 as a possible D gene (6 bases). Specimen: PBMCs. The receptor was derived from a woman between 35 and 50 years old in good health. Some clones in this sample may be carry-over from other donors' samples. The CDR3 loop is CAWSVQGGGLYGYTF. CDR3 in DNA: TGTGCCTGGAGTGTACAGGGAGGTGGGCTATATGGCTACACCTTC.